This entry is about one T cell receptor (beta chain). A clone one base away is much larger, so this may be a read error. The sample belongs to a study of breast tumors, draining lymph nodes, adjacent tissues. This CDR3 region has 14 residues. J gave up 2 bases and V 4 bases, and 4 bases lay outside the gene matches. Looked up from germline, CDR1 is MNHEY and CDR2 is SVGAGI. The lymph nodes were axillary draining lymph nodes from breast cancer patients. In TCRdb, the multiplex PCR reads were re-called with MiXCR into one record per CDR3 protein. Found here are 70,000 to 95,000 distinct CDR3 sequences, roughly 19% of them singletons; the top ten hold less than 3%.

The chain combines TRBV6-5 with TRBJ2-7, with 8 nucleotides matching TRBD1. The sequence was collected from a female donor with breast cancer. Some clones in this sample may be carry-over from other donors' samples. Sequencing was done on a sample of axillary lymph node tissue. The CDR3 region has the DNA TGTGCCAGCAGTTTTCAGGGGGCTCCCTACGAGCAGTACTTC. Translated, it gives CASSFQGAPYEQYF.